The rows below give T cell receptor beta chains drawn from one sample of a study of breast tumors, draining lymph nodes, adjacent tissues. From the multiplex PCR reads, TCRdb called clonotypes with MiXCR, one entry per CDR3 protein. The repertoire consists of about 100,000 distinct CDR3 sequences, with approximately 21% occurring once and the leading ten covering over 1%. Material: axillary lymph node tissue. The receptor set was obtained from a female donor with breast cancer. Some clones in this sample may be carry-over from other donors' samples. Both conserved end residues are part of each CDR3. The D gene is left open where the match is weak. Only some rows state a clone size, as once, few, many or a class for expanded clones.

V	D	J	size	DNA	CDR3
TRBV5-1	NA	TRBJ2-1	many	TGCGCCAGCAAAGAGACGACTATCTCCTACAATGAGCAGTTCTTC	CASKETTISYNEQFF
TRBV9	NA	TRBJ2-1	many	TGTGCCAGCAGCGGGGACGTTACGGGTGAGCAGTTCTTC	CASSGDVTGEQFF
TRBV19	NA	TRBJ2-3	many	TGTGCCAGTAGTATAGGACGGGCGGGAGATACGCAGTATTTT	CASSIGRAGDTQYF
TRBV4-1	NA	TRBJ1-4	many	TGCGCCAGCAGCCAAGATTTAGCGCGGCCCGAAAAACTGTTTTTT	CASSQDLARPEKLFF
TRBV20-1	NA	TRBJ2-3	many	TGCAGTCCGGACGCAACTAGCACAGATACGCAGTATTTT	CSPDATSTDTQYF
TRBV11-2	NA	TRBJ1-4	many	TGTGCCAGCAGCTTAGCGGTACAGGATGAAAAACTGTTTTTT	CASSLAVQDEKLFF
TRBV2	NA	TRBJ2-7	many	TGTGCCAGCAGTGAAGCAGTAGGGGGGATTGCGGACGAGCAGTACTTC	CASSEAVGGIADEQYF
TRBV19	NA	TRBJ1-2	many	TGTGCCAGTAGGACCTACACGGCGAGTGCCTATGGCTACACCTTC	CASRTYTASAYGYTF
TRBV4-1	NA	TRBJ1-3	many	TGCGCCAGCAGCCAAGTTTGGGCGGAGTCTGGAAACACCATATATTTT	CASSQVWAESGNTIYF
TRBV20-1	TRBD2	TRBJ2-1	once	TGCAGTGCGCTAGCGGGGGTGTCTGAATATGAGCAGTTCTTC	CSALAGVSEYEQFF
TRBV5-1	NA	TRBJ2-1	many	TGCGCCAGCAGCTTGGAAGGACTGCGGAGGGGGGGCGGTGAGCAGTTCTTC	CASSLEGLRRGGGEQFF
TRBV5-1	NA	TRBJ2-2	many	TGCGCCAGCACGAACACCGGGGAGCTGTTTTTT	CASTNTGELFF
TRBV28	TRBD1	TRBJ1-2	many	TGTGCCAGCCACCAGGGGGCGTATGGCTACACCTTC	CASHQGAYGYTF
TRBV6-1	NA	TRBJ2-4	NA	TGTGCCACCAGAGATAGCTTTCAGTACTTC	CATRDSFQYF
TRBV20-1	TRBD1	TRBJ2-7	many	TGCAGTGCCAAGGGACAGGGGGTCAACGAGCAGTACTTC	CSAKGQGVNEQYF
TRBV6-6	NA	TRBJ2-7	many	TGTGCCAGCAGTTACACGCGGAACGAGCAGTACTTC	CASSYTRNEQYF
TRBV5-4	NA	TRBJ2-2	NA	TGTGCCAGCGGACGGGACTCATCTAACACCGGGGAGCTGTTTTTT	CASGRDSSNTGELFF
TRBV30	NA	TRBJ2-2	few	TGTGCCTGGAGTGCGGGGAACACCGGGGAGCTGTTTTTT	CAWSAGNTGELFF
TRBV5-4	NA	TRBJ2-3	NA	TGTGCCAGCAGTAGGGGGGGCTTAAGCACAGATACGCAGTATTTT	CASSRGGLSTDTQYF
TRBV28	NA	TRBJ2-3	NA	TGTGCCAGCAGGTCAGCGGATACAGGCACAGATACGCAGTATTTT	CASRSADTGTDTQYF
TRBV9	NA	TRBJ2-2	few	TGTGCCAGCGCCTTAACAGCGACGAACACCGGGGAGCTGTTTTTT	CASALTATNTGELFF
TRBV18	NA	TRBJ2-2	few	TGTGCCAGCTCAGCGACCGGGGAGCTGTTTTTT	CASSATGELFF
TRBV7-8	NA	TRBJ1-2	many	TGTGCCAGCAGCTTAGTGGTGGGTACGAACTATGGCTACACCTTC	CASSLVVGTNYGYTF
TRBV4-1	NA	TRBJ1-2	many	TGCGCCAGCAGCCAACGGGACACCGCTAACTATGGCTACACCTTC	CASSQRDTANYGYTF
TRBV28	TRBD1	TRBJ1-5	NA	TGTGCCAGCAGAGCGACAGGGCCGAAAAATCAGCCCCAGCATTTT	CASRATGPKNQPQHF
TRBV2	NA	TRBJ2-5	many	TGTGCCAGCAGCAGGAGGTCGGAAGAGACCCAGTACTTC	CASSRRSEETQYF
TRBV19	NA	TRBJ1-3	many	TGTGCCAGTAGTACCGGCTATAGTTCGGGCTCTGGAAACACCATATATTTT	CASSTGYSSGSGNTIYF
TRBV12-3/TRBV12-4	NA	TRBJ1-5	NA	TGTGCCAGCACCTCGGGACCAAATAGCAATCAGCCCCAGCATTTT	CASTSGPNSNQPQHF
TRBV1	NA	TRBJ2-6	NA	TGCTGGGCAGCCACCTCTGGGGCCAACGTCCCGACTTTC	CWAATSGANVPTF
TRBV6-6	NA	TRBJ1-1	NA	TGTGCCAGCAGTTACGGGGTCGTTTCTGAAGCTTTCTTT	CASSYGVVSEAFF
TRBV29-1	TRBD2	TRBJ2-7	many	TGCAGCGCCTCTAGCGGACTGACCTACGAGCAGTACTTC	CSASSGLTYEQYF
TRBV7-2	TRBD1	TRBJ1-2	NA	TGTGCCAGCAGCTTCCCCCCCGGGACAGGGACCTATGGCTACACCTTC	CASSFPPGTGTYGYTF
TRBV20-1	NA	TRBJ2-7	NA	TGCAGTGCTAGACCGCGGGCGAAGCGGATCTCCTACGAGCAGTACTTC	CSARPRAKRISYEQYF
TRBV19	NA	TRBJ1-4	many	TGTGCCAGTAGTATAGACCCGCCCCGCCGGTCGGAAAAACTGTTTTTT	CASSIDPPRRSEKLFF
TRBV5-1	TRBD1	TRBJ1-3	many	TGCGCCAGCAGCGGCGGACAGGGGGGAAACACCATATATTTT	CASSGGQGGNTIYF
TRBV11-2	NA	TRBJ2-4	NA	TGTGCCAGCAGCTACTCAAGGGAGGGGGGGGGCTCGGGGGCCAAAAACATTCAGTACTTC	CASSYSREGGGSGAKNIQYF
TRBV3-1	NA	TRBJ2-7	many	TGTGCCAGCATGGGACAAGGAATATACGAGCAGTACTTC	CASMGQGIYEQYF
TRBV10-3	NA	TRBJ1-1	NA	TGTGCCACCGGCAGGGATAGGAACACTGAAGCTTTCTTT	CATGRDRNTEAFF
TRBV11-3	NA	TRBJ2-7	many	TGTGCCAGCAGCTTATTATCAGGGAGCTCCTACGAGCAGTACTTC	CASSLLSGSSYEQYF
TRBV14	NA	TRBJ1-3	many	TGTGCCAGCAGGACCTCGGGGGCTGGAAACACCATATATTTT	CASRTSGAGNTIYF
TRBV6-6	TRBD1	TRBJ1-5	NA	TGTGCCGGCAGTGACAGGGGCCAGCCCCAGCATTTT	CAGSDRGQPQHF
TRBV7-9	NA	TRBJ2-7	many	TGTGCCAGCAGCTTGAGCAGGGCGGTTTCGGACGAGCAGTACTTC	CASSLSRAVSDEQYF
TRBV7-2	NA	TRBJ2-7	many	TGTGCCAGCAAGAGGGCCGGGATGCTCGACGAGCAGTACTTC	CASKRAGMLDEQYF
TRBV2	NA	TRBJ2-4	NA	TGTGCCAGCAGTGATTTCCCCCGGGACCCATTAGCCAAAAACATTCAGTACTTC	CASSDFPRDPLAKNIQYF
TRBV7-8	NA	TRBJ1-2	many	TGTGCCAGCAGCTTAGCGCTAATAGGGCGGCGGTATGGCTACACCTTC	CASSLALIGRRYGYTF
TRBV12-3/TRBV12-4	NA	TRBJ2-1	few	TGTGCCAGCAGTAATAGACGGCGAGGTCTGGGGGTATACAATGAGCAGTTCTTC	CASSNRRRGLGVYNEQFF
TRBV28	TRBD1	TRBJ1-5	NA	TGTGCCAGCATTCGGGGACAGGGGTTGTATCAGCCCCAGCATTTT	CASIRGQGLYQPQHF
TRBV4-1	NA	TRBJ1-4	many	TGCGCCAGCAGCCAAGATCCCGGACAGTCGTCTGAAAAACTGTTTTTT	CASSQDPGQSSEKLFF
TRBV3-1	NA	TRBJ1-5	NA	TGTGCCAGCAGCCAACTCTCCTGGGGGGGATCCCAGCCCCAGCATTTT	CASSQLSWGGSQPQHF
TRBV12-5	NA	TRBJ2-3	many	TGTGCTAGTGGTTTCCCCTTTTTGGACGGTTGGACGCAGTATTTT	CASGFPFLDGWTQYF